A selection of T cell receptor beta chains follows, all from one sample in a study of blood T cell repertoires in COVID-19. Measured with immunoSEQ multiplex PCR; TCRdb has only the in-frame clones, and not every one. The sample shows roughly 190,000 clones, approximately 91% of them seen only once. The sequencing sample was made of PBMCs or T cells enriched from blood (not recorded which). The source is a woman in her late teens or twenties who had recovered from COVID-19. Each CDR3 is given with its conserved first and last residue. A D gene is named only where the DNA matches it firmly. Clone size is not always given. Where it is, it says once, few, many or a class for expanded clones.

TRBV24-1	NA	NA	TRBJ2-1	TGTGCCACCAGTGCAGACAACTCCTACAATGAGCAGTTCTTC	CATSADNSYNEQFF
TRBV9	TRBD2	few	TRBJ2-1	TGTGCCAGCAGCCTCACACCGGGACTAGCGGAACCTCGGTCTACAGATGAGCAGTTCTTC	CASSLTPGLAEPRSTDEQFF
TRBV7-2	TRBD1	NA	TRBJ2-7	TGTGCCAGCAGCTTAGACAGGGGTAGCTACGAGCAGTACTTC	CASSLDRGSYEQYF
TRBV6-5	NA	NA	TRBJ2-7	TGTGCCAGCAGTTACGGCTCCACAGGGAGCTACGAGCAGTACTTC	CASSYGSTGSYEQYF
TRBV5-1	NA	NA	TRBJ1-6	TGCGCCAGCAGCTCACACTCGAGACAGGCAAATAATTCACCCCTCCACTTT	CASSSHSRQANNSPLHF
TRBV5-4	NA	NA	TRBJ1-1	TGTGCCAGCAGCCCCGGACACCAGTACACTGAAGCTTTCTTT	CASSPGHQYTEAFF
TRBV5-6	NA	NA	TRBJ2-7	TGTGCCAGCAGCTTGTATTTCGGCGAGCAGTACTTC	CASSLYFGEQYF
TRBV28	NA	NA	TRBJ1-5	TGTGCCAGCAGTTTAACGAGGGCTAATCAGCCCCAGCATTTT	CASSLTRANQPQHF
TRBV28	TRBD1	NA	TRBJ1-5	TGTGCCAGCAGTTCCCTAGGACAGGGGTGGGTTAGCAATCAGCCCCAGCATTTT	CASSSLGQGWVSNQPQHF
TRBV7-9	TRBD1	NA	TRBJ2-5	TGTGCCAGCAGCCCACCCCAGGGGGCGGTGTGGGAGACCCAGTACTTC	CASSPPQGAVWETQYF
TRBV19	NA	NA	TRBJ1-1	TGTGCCAGTAGTGTTGACAGGATCAAGAACACTGAAGCTTTCTTT	CASSVDRIKNTEAFF
TRBV28	NA	once	TRBJ2-3	TGTGCCAGCAGTTTTAAAACTAGCACAGATACGCAGTATTTT	CASSFKTSTDTQYF
TRBV2	TRBD2	NA	TRBJ2-2	TGTGCCAGTTGTATAGCGGGAGGGACCGGGGAGCTGTTTTTT	CASCIAGGTGELFF
TRBV4-1	NA	NA	TRBJ2-1	TGCGCCAGCAGCCTGTCGGCGGGGTACAATGAGCAGTTCTTC	CASSLSAGYNEQFF
TRBV28	TRBD1	few	TRBJ1-2	TGTGCCAGCAGTCCACTCCGAGGGGGCGCTTACAGGGAGGGCTACACCTTC	CASSPLRGGAYREGYTF
TRBV5-4	TRBD2	few	TRBJ2-7	TGTGCCAGCAGCTCGGGACTAGCCGACTACGAGCAGTACTTC	CASSSGLADYEQYF
TRBV4-1	NA	NA	TRBJ1-5	TGCGCCAGCAGCCAAGACCCCGGAGGTGACCGGCCCCAGCATTTT	CASSQDPGGDRPQHF
TRBV2	TRBD1	NA	TRBJ1-5	TGTGCCAGCAGTGAGGGGACGACCTGGACAGGTCCGCGCAATCAGCCCCAGCATTTT	CASSEGTTWTGPRNQPQHF
TRBV7-8	TRBD1	NA	TRBJ2-7	TGTGCCAGCAGCTTCGGACAGGGGTACGAGCAGTACTTC	CASSFGQGYEQYF
TRBV5-1	NA	NA	TRBJ2-7	TGCGCCAGCAGCTTTGGCAGAAACTACGAGCAGTACTTC	CASSFGRNYEQYF
TRBV19	NA	NA	TRBJ1-1	TGTGCCAGTAGTATCTTGGAGGGGAGCCCCATGAACACTGAAGCTTTCTTT	CASSILEGSPMNTEAFF
TRBV5-1	NA	NA	TRBJ1-4	TGCGCCAGCAGCTTCGGACAGCCGGGTGAAAAACTGTTTTTT	CASSFGQPGEKLFF
TRBV24-1	NA	once	TRBJ2-2	TGTGCCACAGCTGAGCGGGACACCGGGGAGCTGTTTTTT	CATAERDTGELFF
TRBV12-3/TRBV12-4	TRBD1	NA	TRBJ2-2	TGTGCCAGCAAAGGACAGGTGGCGGGGGAGCTGTTTTTT	CASKGQVAGELFF
TRBV27	TRBD1	NA	TRBJ2-7	TGTGCCAGCAGTTTCAGTGGACAGGGGGCCTACGAGCAGTACTTC	CASSFSGQGAYEQYF
TRBV2	TRBD1	NA	TRBJ1-2	TGTGCCAGCAGTGAAAAGGGACAGGGGGCGCCTATAAGTGGCTACACCTTC	CASSEKGQGAPISGYTF
TRBV30	TRBD1	NA	TRBJ1-6	TGTGCCTGGTTGGAACAGGGGAGGAATTCACCCCTCCACTTT	CAWLEQGRNSPLHF
TRBV28	TRBD2	NA	TRBJ2-2	TGTGCCAGCAGTTTATCCGCCGGGACTAGCGGGAGGACGGAGCTGTTTTTT	CASSLSAGTSGRTELFF
TRBV19	NA	NA	TRBJ2-3	TGTGCCAGTAGTATATTCCAGGATCCTAGCACAGATACGCAGTATTTT	CASSIFQDPSTDTQYF
TRBV19	TRBD1	NA	TRBJ1-6	TGTGCCAGGGGGACAGCTAATTCACCCCTCCACTTT	CARGTANSPLHF
TRBV28	TRBD1	once	TRBJ1-5	TGTGCCAGCAGTTTCGCGGACAGGACTAAAGAAAATCAGCCCCAGCATTTT	CASSFADRTKENQPQHF
TRBV7-8	NA	once	TRBJ1-1	TGTGCCAGCAGCTTAAACCCAGGACTCATGAACACTGAAGCTTTCTTT	CASSLNPGLMNTEAFF
TRBV28	TRBD2	NA	TRBJ2-3	TGTGCCAGCAGTTTGGAGGGCGGGAGGGGATTAGATACGCAGTATTTT	CASSLEGGRGLDTQYF
TRBV7-9	NA	few	TRBJ1-5	TGTGCCAGCAGCCCTGGAAGGCAGGATGAACCCCAGCATTTT	CASSPGRQDEPQHF
TRBV6-5	NA	NA	TRBJ2-2	TGTGCCAGCCACACCAGGACGGGAAACACCGGGGAGCTGTTTTTT	CASHTRTGNTGELFF
TRBV7-2	NA	NA	TRBJ1-3	TGTGCCAGCAGCTTAGTTCCCAGGGTCTCTGGAAACACCATATATTTT	CASSLVPRVSGNTIYF
TRBV9	TRBD2	NA	TRBJ2-7	TGTGCCAGCAGCCTCCGACTAGCGGTGTCCTACGAGCAGTACTTC	CASSLRLAVSYEQYF
TRBV4-1	NA	NA	TRBJ2-1	TGCGCCAGCAGCCAAAGCGAAATTTCCCCCTACAATGAGCAGTTCTTC	CASSQSEISPYNEQFF
TRBV10-3	TRBD2	NA	TRBJ2-1	TGTGCCATCAGTGAAGGACTAGCGGGGATCAATGAGCAGTTCTTC	CAISEGLAGINEQFF
TRBV3-1/TRBV3-2	TRBD2	NA	TRBJ2-7	TGTGCCAGCAGCGAGCTACAGGAGGAACCGGGAGGCTACGAGCAGTACTTC	CASSELQEEPGGYEQYF
TRBV20-1	TRBD2	NA	TRBJ2-1	TGCAGTGCTAGTTCGAGCGGGAAACGGTTTTCCTACAATGAGCAGTTCTTC	CSASSSGKRFSYNEQFF
TRBV2	TRBD1	NA	TRBJ2-5	TGTGCCAGCAGCCTAGAGGGGGCGCTTCTCGGGGAGACCCAGTACTTC	CASSLEGALLGETQYF
TRBV11-2	TRBD2	NA	TRBJ2-1	TGTGCCAGCAGCTTAGTGCGGGAGAGGGCCTACAATGAGCAGTTCTTC	CASSLVRERAYNEQFF
TRBV7-3	NA	once	TRBJ2-2	TGTGCCAGCAGCCAACAGGGGAACACCGGGGAGCTGTTTTTT	CASSQQGNTGELFF
TRBV7-9	TRBD1	NA	TRBJ1-1	TGTGCCAGCAGCCCTTCCGGGACAGGGCGTGGAACTGAAGCTTTCTTT	CASSPSGTGRGTEAFF
TRBV18	TRBD2	NA	TRBJ2-5	TGTGCCAGCTCACCCGGACTAGGGAGTAGTGAGACCCAGTACTTC	CASSPGLGSSETQYF
TRBV25-1	TRBD2	NA	TRBJ2-5	TGTGCCAGCAGTGTCCCGGGACTAGCGTCACAAGAGACCCAGTACTTC	CASSVPGLASQETQYF
TRBV7-9	TRBD2	NA	TRBJ2-1	TGTGCCAGCAGTACTAGCGCGTTCTACAATGAGCAGTTCTTC	CASSTSAFYNEQFF
TRBV2	NA	NA	TRBJ1-1	TGTGCCGAGCATAGGGGGATGAACACTGAAGCTTTCTTT	CAEHRGMNTEAFF
TRBV27	TRBD2	once	TRBJ2-1	TGTGCCAGCACCCTATCGGGGGAGGGATTTAACAATGAGCAGTTCTTC	CASTLSGEGFNNEQFF
TRBV6-5	NA	few	TRBJ2-2	TGTGCCAGCAGTTACCCCGGTGGCACCGGGGAGCTGTTTTTT	CASSYPGGTGELFF
TRBV6-6	TRBD1	once	TRBJ2-7	TGTGCCAGCAGTTACAACGACAGGGCCTACGAGCAGTACTTC	CASSYNDRAYEQYF
TRBV28	NA	NA	TRBJ1-5	TGTGCCAGCAGTTTATTATGGATTGGGGGGGAAAATCAGCCCCAGCATTTT	CASSLLWIGGENQPQHF
TRBV25-1	TRBD1	NA	TRBJ2-2	TGTGCCAGCAGTGCATACAGGGGTACCGGGGAGCTGTTTTTT	CASSAYRGTGELFF
TRBV13	TRBD2	NA	TRBJ2-1	TGTGCCAGCAGCAAGCAGGGGACTAGCGGGTCCGTTCTCGATGAGCAGTTCTTC	CASSKQGTSGSVLDEQFF
TRBV12-3/TRBV12-4	NA	NA	TRBJ1-2	TGTGCCAGCAGTCCTGGGGGGATCTATGGCTACACCTTC	CASSPGGIYGYTF
TRBV6-2/TRBV6-3	NA	few	TRBJ1-5	TGTGCCAGCAGTGGGTGGGCAGGCAATCAGCCCCAGCATTTT	CASSGWAGNQPQHF
TRBV6-5	TRBD1	once	TRBJ2-2	TGTGCCAGCGTGACAGGGACAGGGCACACCGGGGAGCTGTTTTTT	CASVTGTGHTGELFF
TRBV6-7	NA	NA	TRBJ2-7	TGTGCCAGCAGTTACTCCACCCCCGGCAGGCCCTACGAGCAGTACTTC	CASSYSTPGRPYEQYF
TRBV7-9	TRBD1	NA	TRBJ2-3	TGTGCCAGCAGCCTAGGGACAGGGGGGCAGGATACGCAGTATTTT	CASSLGTGGQDTQYF